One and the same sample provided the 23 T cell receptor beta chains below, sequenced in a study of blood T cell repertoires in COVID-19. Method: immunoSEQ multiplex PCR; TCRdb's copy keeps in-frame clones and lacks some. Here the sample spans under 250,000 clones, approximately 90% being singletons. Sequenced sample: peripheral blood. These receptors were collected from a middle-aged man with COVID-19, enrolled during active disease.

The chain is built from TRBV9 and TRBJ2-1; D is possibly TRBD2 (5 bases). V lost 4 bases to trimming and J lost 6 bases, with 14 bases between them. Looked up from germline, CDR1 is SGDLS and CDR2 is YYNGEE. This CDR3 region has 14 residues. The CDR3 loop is CASSPSGRGNEQFF. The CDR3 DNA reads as TGTGCCAGCAGCCCGAGTGGACGGGGCAATGAGCAGTTCTTC.

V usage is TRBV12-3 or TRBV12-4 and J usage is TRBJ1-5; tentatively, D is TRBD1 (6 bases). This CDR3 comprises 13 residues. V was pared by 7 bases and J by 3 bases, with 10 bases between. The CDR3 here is CASNSGHNQPQHF. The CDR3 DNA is TGTGCCAGCAACTCGGGACACAATCAGCCCCAGCATTTT.

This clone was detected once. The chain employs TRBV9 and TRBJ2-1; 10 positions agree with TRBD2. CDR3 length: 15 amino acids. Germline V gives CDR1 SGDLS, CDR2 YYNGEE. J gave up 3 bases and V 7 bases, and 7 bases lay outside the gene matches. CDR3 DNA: TGTGCCAGCGGTCCGCTAGCGGGGGACTACAATGAGCAGTTCTTC. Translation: CASGPLAGDYNEQFF.

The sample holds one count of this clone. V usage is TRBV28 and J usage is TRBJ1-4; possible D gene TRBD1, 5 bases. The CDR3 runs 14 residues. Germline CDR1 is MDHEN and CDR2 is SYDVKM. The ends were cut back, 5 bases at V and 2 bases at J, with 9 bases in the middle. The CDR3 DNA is TGTGCCAGCAGTACCGGGGGGACTAATGAAAAACTGTTTTTT. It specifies CASSTGGTNEKLFF. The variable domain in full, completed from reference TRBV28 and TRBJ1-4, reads DVKVTQSSRYLVKRTGEKVFLECVQDMDHENMFWYRQDPGLGLRLIYFSYDVKMKEKGDIPEGYSVSREKKERFSLILESASTNQTSMYLCASSTGGTNEKLFFGSGTQLSVL.

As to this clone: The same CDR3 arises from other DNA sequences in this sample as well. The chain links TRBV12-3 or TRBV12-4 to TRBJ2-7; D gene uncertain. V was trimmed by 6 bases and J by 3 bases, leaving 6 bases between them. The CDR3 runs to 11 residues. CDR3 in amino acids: CASSPGYEQYF. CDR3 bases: TGTGCCAGCAGCCCCGGCTACGAGCAGTACTTC.

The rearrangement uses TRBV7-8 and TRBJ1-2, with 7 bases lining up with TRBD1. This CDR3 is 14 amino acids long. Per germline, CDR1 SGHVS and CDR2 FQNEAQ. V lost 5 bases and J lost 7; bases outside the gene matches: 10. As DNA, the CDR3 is TGTGCCAGCAGCCGACCAAGGACAGGAGGTGGCTACACCTTC. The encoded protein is CASSRPRTGGGYTF.

CDR3 region: CASSRDYPYEQYF. The CDR3 DNA reads as TGTGCCAGCAGCAGGGACTACCCCTACGAGCAGTACTTC. The rearrangement uses TRBV7-2 and TRBJ2-7; 7 positions agree with TRBD2. The germline CDR1 and CDR2 sequences are SGHTA and FQGNSA. The CDR3 sequence is 13 residues long. The trim removed 5 bases at V and 2 bases at J, leaving 3 bases unmatched.

The CDR3 coding sequence is TGTGCCAGCAGCTTGCCTCTTGGGGCCAACGTCCTGACTTTC. This translates into CASSLPLGANVLTF. The chain couples TRBV5-6 to TRBJ2-6; the D is unclear. The V gene lost 1 base and the J gene lost 3 bases, with 5 bases spanning the gap. The CDR3 loop spans 14 amino acids. Germline CDR1 is SGHDT and CDR2 is YYEEEE.

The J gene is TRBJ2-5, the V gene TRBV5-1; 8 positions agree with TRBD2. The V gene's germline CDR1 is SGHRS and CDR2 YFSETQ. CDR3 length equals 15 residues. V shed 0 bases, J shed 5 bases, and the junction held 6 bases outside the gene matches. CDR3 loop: CASSLGDGGEETQYF. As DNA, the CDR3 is TGCGCCAGCAGCTTGGGAGACGGGGGGGAGGAGACCCAGTACTTC.

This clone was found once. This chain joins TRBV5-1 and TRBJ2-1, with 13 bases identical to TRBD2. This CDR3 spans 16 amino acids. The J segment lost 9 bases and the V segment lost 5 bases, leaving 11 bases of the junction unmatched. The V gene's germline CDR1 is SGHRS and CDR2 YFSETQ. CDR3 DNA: TGCGCCAGCAGGTCTGCCGGACTAGCGGGAGTCGGTGAGCAGTTCTTC. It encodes CASRSAGLAGVGEQFF.

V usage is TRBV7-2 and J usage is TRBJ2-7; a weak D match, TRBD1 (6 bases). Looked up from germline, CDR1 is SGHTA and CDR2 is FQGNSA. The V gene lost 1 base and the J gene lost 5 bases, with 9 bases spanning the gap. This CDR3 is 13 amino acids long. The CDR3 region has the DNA TGTGCCAGCAGCTTAGTACGGGACAACGAGCAGTACTTC. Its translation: CASSLVRDNEQYF.

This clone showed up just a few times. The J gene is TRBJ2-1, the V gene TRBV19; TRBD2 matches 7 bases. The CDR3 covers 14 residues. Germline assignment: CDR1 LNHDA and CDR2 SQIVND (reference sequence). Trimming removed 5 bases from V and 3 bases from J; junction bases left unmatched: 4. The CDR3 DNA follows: TGTGCCAGTAGTCACGGCGGGGGCTACAATGAGCAGTTCTTC. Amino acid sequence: CASSHGGGYNEQFF. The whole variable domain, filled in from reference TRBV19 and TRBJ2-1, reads DGGITQSPKYLFRKEGQNVTLSCEQNLNHDAMYWYRQDPGQGLRLIYYSQIVNDFQKGDIAEGYSVSREKKESFPLTVTSAQKNPTAFYLCASSHGGGYNEQFFGPGTRLTVL.

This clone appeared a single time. The CDR3 DNA reads as TGTGCCAGCAGCACGGGACTAGCGGTTGACACAGATACGCAGTATTTT. This sequence encodes CASSTGLAVDTDTQYF. The rearrangement links TRBV5-8 to TRBJ2-3, with 11 positions matching TRBD2. The CDR3 runs to 16 residues. V trimming: 4 bases; J trimming: 2 bases; junction bases outside the gene matches: 6. CDR1 and CDR2 from the germline V gene are SGHTS and YDEGEE.

CDR3 DNA sequence: TGCAGCGTTGATCGGGTCGGACTTTCGGGAGATACGCAGTATTTT. Residues: CSVDRVGLSGDTQYF. The V call is TRBV29-1, the J call TRBJ2-3, with D possibly TRBD2 on 5 matching bases. Looked up from germline, CDR1 is SQVTM and CDR2 is ANQGSEA. This CDR3 region has 15 residues. The ends were cut back, 3 bases at V and 5 bases at J, with 18 bases in the middle.

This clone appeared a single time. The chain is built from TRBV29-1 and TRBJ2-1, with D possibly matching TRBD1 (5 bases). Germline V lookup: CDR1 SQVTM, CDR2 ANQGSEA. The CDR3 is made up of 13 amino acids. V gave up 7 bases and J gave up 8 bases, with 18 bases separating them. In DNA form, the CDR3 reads TGCAGCGCCCGGAGACAGCCCATCGATGAGCAGTTCTTC. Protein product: CSARRQPIDEQFF.

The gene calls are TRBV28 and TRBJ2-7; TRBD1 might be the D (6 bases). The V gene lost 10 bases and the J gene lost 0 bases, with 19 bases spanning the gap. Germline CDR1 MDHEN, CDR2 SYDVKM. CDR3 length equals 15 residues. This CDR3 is CAIRPAQGTSYEQYF. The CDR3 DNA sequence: TGTGCCATCCGTCCCGCACAGGGAACCTCCTACGAGCAGTACTTC.

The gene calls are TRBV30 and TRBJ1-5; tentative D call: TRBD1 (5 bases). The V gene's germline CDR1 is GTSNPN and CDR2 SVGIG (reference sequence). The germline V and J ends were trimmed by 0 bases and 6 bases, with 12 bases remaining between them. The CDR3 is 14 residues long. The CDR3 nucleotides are TGTGCCTGGAGTGTACGGGGGATAAGTCAGCCCCAGCATTTT. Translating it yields CAWSVRGISQPQHF.

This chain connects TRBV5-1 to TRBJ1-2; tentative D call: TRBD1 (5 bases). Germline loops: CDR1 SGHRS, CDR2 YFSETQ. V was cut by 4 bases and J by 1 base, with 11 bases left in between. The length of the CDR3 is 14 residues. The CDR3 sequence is CASSHAGGNYGYTF. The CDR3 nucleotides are TGCGCCAGCAGCCACGCGGGGGGTAACTATGGCTACACCTTC.

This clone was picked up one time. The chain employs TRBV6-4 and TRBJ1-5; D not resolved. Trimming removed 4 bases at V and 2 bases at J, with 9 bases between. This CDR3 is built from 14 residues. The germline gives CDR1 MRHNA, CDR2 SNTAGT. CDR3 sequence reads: CASSVEVGNQPQHF. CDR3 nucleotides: TGTGCCAGCAGTGTGGAGGTAGGCAATCAGCCCCAGCATTTT.

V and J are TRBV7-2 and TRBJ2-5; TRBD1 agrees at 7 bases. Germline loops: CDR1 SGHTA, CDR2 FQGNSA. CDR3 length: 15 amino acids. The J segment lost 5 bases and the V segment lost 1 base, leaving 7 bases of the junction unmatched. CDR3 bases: TGTGCCAGCAGCTTAGGGGCAGGGGGTTTGGAGACCCAGTACTTC. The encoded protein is CASSLGAGGLETQYF.

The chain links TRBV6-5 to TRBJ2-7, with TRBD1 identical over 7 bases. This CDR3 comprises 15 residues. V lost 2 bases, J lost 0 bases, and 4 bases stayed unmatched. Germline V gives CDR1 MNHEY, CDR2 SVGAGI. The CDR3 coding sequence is TGTGCCAGCAGTTACCAGGCAGGGGGCTCCTACGAGCAGTACTTC. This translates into CASSYQAGGSYEQYF.

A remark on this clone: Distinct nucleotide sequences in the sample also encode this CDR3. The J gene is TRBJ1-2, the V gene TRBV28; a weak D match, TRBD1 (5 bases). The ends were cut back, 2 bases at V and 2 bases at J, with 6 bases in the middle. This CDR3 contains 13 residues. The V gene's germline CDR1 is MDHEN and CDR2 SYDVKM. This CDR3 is CASSLDSNYGYTF. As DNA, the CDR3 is TGTGCCAGCAGTTTAGACAGCAACTATGGCTACACCTTC.

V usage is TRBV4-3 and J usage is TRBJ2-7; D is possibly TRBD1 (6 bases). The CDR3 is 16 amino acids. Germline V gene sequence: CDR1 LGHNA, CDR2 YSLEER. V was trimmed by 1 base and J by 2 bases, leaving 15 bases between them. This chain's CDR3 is CASSQAGGQKPYEQYF. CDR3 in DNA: TGCGCCAGCAGCCAAGCGGGCGGACAGAAGCCCTACGAGCAGTACTTC.